The 11 T cell receptor beta chains below all came from one sample that was sequenced in a study of regulatory T cells in long-lasting Graves disease. Time point in this sample: newly diagnosed GD, antithyroid drugs for less than 3 months. RNA isolated from PBMCs was used to make the TCR library. Both iRepertoire HTBI primers and Arm-PCR of CDR3 regions were used to build the TCR beta libraries. TCRdb independently ran MiXCR on the multiplex PCR reads; one entry per CDR3 protein. Altogether approximately 210,000 distinct CDR3 sequences are present, about 17% being singletons, with the ten largest covering roughly a fifth. Sequencing was performed on peripheral blood mononuclear cells (PBMCs), taken at new diagnosis, from a patient treated with antithyroid drugs. Source of these receptors: a female donor with Graves disease.

On this clonotype itself: This could be a read error, since a much larger clone is one nucleotide away. J is TRBJ2-3 and V is TRBV7-9, with 9 positions matching TRBD1. Germline CDR1 SEHNR, CDR2 FQNEAQ (reference sequence). Unmatched junction bases numbered 4, after V lost 4 bases and J lost 2 bases. The CDR3 spans 15 residues. CDR3 in amino acids: CASSSWTGDTDTQYF. CDR3 DNA sequence: TGTGCCAGCAGCTCCTGGACAGGGGACACAGATACGCAGTATTTT. Based on the CDR3 plus reference TRBV7-9 and TRBJ2-3, the full variable domain is DTGVSQNPRHKITKRGQNVTFRCDPISEHNRLYWYRQTLGQGPEFLTYFQNEAQLEKSRLLSDRFSAERPKGSFSTLEIQRTEQGDSAMYLCASSSWTGDTDTQYFGPGTRLTVL.

This clonotype showed up many times. This chain connects TRBV27 to TRBJ2-7; D is possibly TRBD1 or TRBD2 (5 bases each). Germline-derived CDR1 and CDR2 are MNHEY and SMNVEV (reference sequence). V was pared by 6 bases and J by 7 bases, with 19 bases between. The CDR3 sequence is 14 residues long. For the CDR3, the DNA is TGTGCCAGCAGCGGGACGACCGGGCGTCGGGAGCAGTACTTC. Protein product: CASSGTTGRREQYF.

Details on this clonotype: A read error is likely here: a far larger clone is one base away. The rearrangement links TRBV11-3 to TRBJ1-1; D remains unclear. The length of the CDR3 is 14 residues. Germline lookup yields CDR1 SGHNT and CDR2 YENEEA. V was trimmed by 3 bases and J by 4 bases, leaving 12 bases between them. CDR3 protein: CASSFGRGGTEAFF. Here the CDR3 DNA reads TGTGCCAGCAGCTTCGGGAGAGGAGGCACTGAAGCTTTCTTT. Drawing the rest from reference TRBV11-3 and TRBJ1-1, the complete variable domain is EAGVVQSPRYKIIEKKQPVAFWCNPISGHNTLYWYLQNLGQGPELLIRYENEEAVDDSQLPKDRFSAERLKGVDSTLKIQPAELGDSAVYLCASSFGRGGTEAFFGQGTRLTVV.

The rearrangement links TRBV9 to TRBJ2-2; possible D gene TRBD1, 6 bases. Trimming removed 0 bases at V and 4 bases at J, with 10 bases between. Germline values: CDR1 SGDLS, CDR2 YYNGEE. The CDR3 spans 15 residues. The CDR3 bases are TGTGCCAGCAGCGTAGACAGGGCGGGCACCGGGGAGCTGTTTTTT. As protein: CASSVDRAGTGELFF.

This clonotype was observed at least ten times. This chain joins TRBV18 and TRBJ2-5; D ambiguous. Germline values: CDR1 KGHSH, CDR2 LQKENI. The length of the CDR3 is 14 residues. Trimming shortened V by 0 bases and J by 2 bases, and 7 bases separated the two germline ends. As DNA, the CDR3 is TGTGCCAGCTCACCACCACACGCTCAAGAGACCCAGTACTTC. As protein: CASSPPHAQETQYF.

This clonotype was recorded a few times. This sequence joins TRBV7-6 and TRBJ2-7, with 8 bases that match TRBD2. The CDR3 runs 16 residues. Germline assignment: CDR1 SGHVS and CDR2 FNYEAQ. Unmatched junction bases numbered 7, after V lost 3 bases and J lost 0 bases. CDR3 protein: CASSLPLAGPSYEQYF. In DNA form, the CDR3 reads TGTGCCAGCAGCTTGCCCTTAGCGGGGCCCTCCTACGAGCAGTACTTC.

This clonotype was counted ten times or more. The chain couples TRBV30 to TRBJ2-3, with TRBD2 matching 15 bases. The CDR3 spans 16 residues. In germline, CDR1 is GTSNPN, CDR2 SVGIG (reference sequence). Trimming at V came to 0 bases and at J to 3 bases, leaving 1 base not matched to a gene. CDR3 sequence: CAWSVGTSGRTDTQYF. As DNA, the CDR3 is TGTGCCTGGAGTGTAGGGACTAGCGGGAGGACAGATACGCAGTATTTT.

Worth noting for this clonotype: A read error may explain this, as a much larger clone is one base away. V is TRBV12-3 or TRBV12-4 and J is TRBJ2-3, with D possibly matching TRBD2 (6 bases). This CDR3 is built from 15 residues. The CDR3 loop is CASSFPGGNTDMQYF. Here the CDR3 DNA reads TGTGCCAGCAGTTTTCCTGGCGGGAACACAGATATGCAGTATTTT.

This clonotype appeared many times. The chain links TRBV20-1 to TRBJ2-3; a weak D match, TRBD2 (5 bases). The germline V gene has CDR1 DFQATT and CDR2 SNEGSKA (reference sequence). The CDR3 sequence is 15 residues long. Trimming left V 0 bases short and J 2 bases short, with 12 bases between. Written as DNA, the CDR3 is TGCAGTGCTAGAGATCGCCGGGGATACACAGATACGCAGTATTTT. Its translation is CSARDRRGYTDTQYF.

With regard to this clonotype: With only one base between it and a far larger clone, this is likely a read error. This chain links TRBV11-2 with TRBJ1-1; D might be TRBD1 (5 bases). CDR3 size: 14 residues. CDR1 and CDR2 (germline): SGHAT, FQNNGV. The V end lost 3 bases, the J end lost 0 bases, and 8 bases lay between the germline ends. CDR3 region: CASSLATVNTEAFF. CDR3 coding DNA: TGTGCCAGCAGCTTGGCGACAGTGAACACTGAAGCTTTCTTT.

This clonotype has ten or more counts. The rearrangement joins TRBV11-2 to TRBJ2-1, with 8 positions matching TRBD2. The V and J ends lost 6 bases and 5 bases, in that order; junction bases with no gene match: 9. This CDR3 has 15 amino acids. Germline V CDR1 and CDR2: SGHAT, FQNNGV. The CDR3, as DNA: TGTGCCAGCAGACAATGGGGACTAGTCCACAATGAGCAGTTCTTC. The encoded protein is CASRQWGLVHNEQFF.